The 28 T cell receptor beta chains given below trace back to one sample, sequenced in a study of shared clonotypes between healthy human individuals. Assay used: immunoSEQ multiplex PCR; TCRdb lists only in-frame clones, some missing. The sample contains 780,000 or so clones, around 70% of which appear only once. Sequences were obtained from memory CD4+ T cells sorted from blood. Subset in this sample: CD45RA-negative fraction. Receptors originate from a woman aged 25 to 39 in good health.

The chain carries TRBV6-1 and TRBJ2-3, with 7 bases fitting TRBD2. From germline, CDR1 is MNHNS and CDR2 SASEGT. V lost 2 bases to trimming and J lost 6 bases; unmatched junction nucleotides: 8. The length of the CDR3 is 15 residues. The DNA of the CDR3 is TGTGCCAGCAGTGAATGGTTTGGGGAGGGGGATACGCAGTATTTT. Its protein product is CASSEWFGEGDTQYF.

The chain uses TRBV28 and TRBJ2-3, with D possibly called TRBD1 or TRBD2 (5 bases each). The CDR3 is 15 amino acids. V lost 6 bases, J lost 2 bases, and 15 bases lay in between. Germline CDR1 MDHEN, CDR2 SYDVKM. CDR3 sequence: CASRSPGTATDTQYF. The CDR3 region has the DNA TGTGCCAGCAGATCACCCGGGACGGCCACAGATACGCAGTATTTT.

The chain couples TRBV21-1 to TRBJ2-1; the table's D call, TRBD1, has no DNA check behind it. TRBV21-1 is a known pseudogene. The CDR3 is 14 residues long. The CDR3: CASSYGHCYNEQFF. CDR3 sequence (DNA): TGTGCCAGCAGCTACGGACACTGCTACAATGAGCAGTTCTTC.

This clone was recorded at least ten times. This chain connects TRBV29-1 to TRBJ2-3; the D gene is possibly TRBD2 (7 bases). In germline, CDR1 is SQVTM, CDR2 ANQGSEA. V lost 7 bases and J lost 5, with 16 bases in between. This CDR3 has 13 amino acids. The CDR3 region has the DNA TGCAGCGGTGGGATTAGGGGGGGAGATACGCAGTATTTT. It specifies CSGGIRGGDTQYF.

The V call is TRBV28, the J call TRBJ2-5; D is perhaps TRBD1 or TRBD2 (6 bases each). V lost 6 bases to trimming and J lost 5 bases, with 13 bases between them. This CDR3 is 13 amino acids long. Germline V gene lookup returns CDR1 MDHEN and CDR2 SYDVKM. The CDR3 DNA is TGTGCCAGCAGCCAAAAAGGGGGGGAGACCCAGTACTTC. Translating it yields CASSQKGGETQYF.

The chain is built from TRBV28 and TRBJ1-5; the match to TRBD1 covers 11 bases. Germline V gene sequence: CDR1 MDHEN, CDR2 SYDVKM. With V trimmed by 5 bases and J by 7 bases, 4 bases remained unmatched. The CDR3 runs 14 residues. The CDR3 loop is CASSAGQGGQPQHF. In nucleotides, the CDR3 is TGTGCCAGCAGTGCGGGACAGGGGGGCCAGCCCCAGCATTTT.

This clone has just one count. The sample has other DNA sequences that encode this CDR3 too. The chain is built from TRBV28 and TRBJ2-3; 7 bases align to TRBD2. After removal of 6 bases from V and 0 bases from J, the junction contained 6 bases not matched to a gene. The CDR3 has 15 amino acids. Germline CDR1 and CDR2: MDHEN and SYDVKM. CDR3 DNA sequence: TGTGCCAGCAGCCCTAGCGGAACAAGCACAGATACGCAGTATTTT. It is translated as CASSPSGTSTDTQYF.

Concerning this clone: Other nucleotide sequences from this sample produce the same CDR3. The chain recombines TRBV19 with TRBJ2-1; 10 nucleotides line up with TRBD2. The J segment lost 8 bases and the V segment lost 2 bases, leaving 6 bases of the junction unmatched. From germline, CDR1 is LNHDA and CDR2 SQIVND (reference sequence). The CDR3 runs to 15 residues. The CDR3 is CASSIPSGSRDEQFF. Here the CDR3 DNA reads TGTGCCAGTAGTATACCTAGCGGGAGTAGAGATGAGCAGTTCTTC.

The V gene is TRBV2, the J gene TRBJ2-3, with TRBD1 matching 8 bases. The germline V gene has CDR1 SNHLY and CDR2 FYNNEI. J lost 4 bases, V lost 5 bases, and 5 bases had no gene match. The CDR3 length is 14 residues. CDR3 coding DNA: TGTGCCAGCAGTTTAGGACAGGGACCAGATACGCAGTATTTT. This codes for CASSLGQGPDTQYF.

This clone was seen more than once but under ten times. The CDR3, as DNA: TGTGCCAGTAGTGACCAACACCAGGCTCAAGAGACCCAGTACTTC. It specifies CASSDQHQAQETQYF. The chain employs TRBV19 and TRBJ2-5; D unresolved. The CDR3 totals 15 residues. In germline, CDR1 is LNHDA, CDR2 SQIVND (reference sequence). Trimming left V 5 bases short and J 2 bases short, with 15 bases between.

This clone was seen a handful of times. The V and J genes are TRBV7-6 and TRBJ2-5; D may be TRBD2 (6 bases). The CDR3 contains 17 residues. Looked up from germline, CDR1 is SGHVS and CDR2 is FNYEAQ. Trimming left V 1 base short and J 4 bases short, with 19 bases between. The CDR3 coding sequence is TGTGCCAGCAGCTTAGACGGGGGAACCGGTTCGGTAGAGACCCAGTACTTC. Translating gives CASSLDGGTGSVETQYF.

The rearrangement uses TRBV15 and TRBJ2-5, with 8 positions matching TRBD2. V was pared by 3 bases and J by 5 bases, with 8 bases of the junction left unmatched. From germline, CDR1 is LNHNV and CDR2 YYDKDF (reference sequence). This CDR3 is 15 amino acids long. CDR3 sequence (DNA): TGTGCCACCAGCAGCACCCGGGGGGGTTGGGAGACCCAGTACTTC. It yields the protein CATSSTRGGWETQYF.

V and J are TRBV6-6 and TRBJ1-2, with D unresolved. Trimming took off 7 bases at V and 8 bases at J, with 17 bases between the two ends. Per the germline V gene, CDR1 is MNHNY and CDR2 is SVGAGI (reference sequence). The CDR3 covers 13 residues. The chain's CDR3 is CASIAPSGHGYTF. CDR3 sequence (DNA): TGTGCCAGCATCGCCCCCAGCGGCCACGGCTACACCTTC.

This rearrangement joins TRBV25-1 to TRBJ2-5; 8 bases match TRBD1. The DNA end is a closer match to TRBJ2-7, so the J assignment may be wrong. CDR1 and CDR2 (germline): MGHDK, SYGVNS. This CDR3 is built from 12 residues. Written as DNA, the CDR3 is TGTGCCAGCACGACAGGGGTGTACGAGCAGTACTTC. Protein: CASTTGVYEQYF.

The V gene is TRBV9, the J gene TRBJ1-5; D remains ambiguous. The V end was cut by 5 bases, the J end by 2 bases, with 11 bases between. The length of the CDR3 is 14 residues. Germline V gene sequence: CDR1 SGDLS, CDR2 YYNGEE. CDR3 region: CASSEGWGNQPQHF. The CDR3 DNA sequence: TGTGCCAGCAGTGAAGGTTGGGGCAATCAGCCCCAGCATTTT.

The gene calls are TRBV5-1 and TRBJ2-2, with D perhaps TRBD2 (5 bases). The CDR3 spans 15 residues. Germline CDR1 SGHRS, CDR2 YFSETQ. Trimming cost V 6 bases and J 6 bases, with 18 bases left between them. The CDR3 DNA reads as TGCGCCAGCAAAATTCAAGCGGAGGTAGCCGGGGAGCTGTTTTTT. This sequence encodes CASKIQAEVAGELFF. Looking up the rest from reference TRBV5-1 and TRBJ2-2 gives the full variable domain: KAGVTQTPRYLIKTRGQQVTLSCSPISGHRSVSWYQQTPGQGLQFLFEYFSETQRNKGNFPGRFSGRQFSNSRSEMNVSTLELGDSALYLCASKIQAEVAGELFFGEGSRLTVL.

The chain has TRBV2 and TRBJ2-4, with D perhaps matching TRBD1 (6 bases). Germline values: CDR1 SNHLY, CDR2 FYNNEI. V was clipped by 9 bases and J by 0 bases, with 15 bases between them. The CDR3 is 15 residues long. The CDR3 coding sequence is TGTGCCAGTATCAGGGACAAATTAGCCAAAAACATTCAGTACTTC. It yields the protein CASIRDKLAKNIQYF.

The CDR3 DNA is TGTGCCATTTCCGGGACAGATAATTCACCCCTCCACTTT. Amino acids: CAISGTDNSPLHF. The V and J genes are TRBV10-3 and TRBJ1-6, with 7 bases that match TRBD1. This CDR3 region has 13 residues. V shed 9 bases, J shed 5 bases, and the junction held 4 bases outside the gene matches. Germline CDR1 reads ENHRY; CDR2 reads SYGVKD.

The chain carries TRBV14 and TRBJ2-7, with TRBD2 matching over 9 bases. With V trimmed by 0 bases and J by 6 bases, 12 bases remained unmatched. The CDR3 runs to 17 residues. Germline V lookup: CDR1 SGHDN, CDR2 FVKESK. For the CDR3, the DNA is TGTGCCAGCAGCCAAGATAGGGGGGTAGCGGGAGTATCCGAGCAGTACTTC. Its protein is CASSQDRGVAGVSEQYF.

This rearrangement joins TRBV6-5 to TRBJ1-5, with D hard to call. V was pared by 4 bases and J by 4 bases, with 8 bases between. The CDR3 has 13 amino acids. The germline V gene has CDR1 MNHEY and CDR2 SVGAGI. CDR3 bases: TGTGCCAGCAGTTGGGCGGGTAATCAGCCCCAGCATTTT. Translation: CASSWAGNQPQHF.

Of note for this clone: Within the sample, other DNA sequences also encode this same CDR3. The chain couples TRBV18 to TRBJ1-1; 7 bases fit TRBD1. Germline assignment: CDR1 KGHSH and CDR2 LQKENI. Unmatched junction bases numbered 6, after V lost 3 bases and J lost 5 bases. This CDR3 comprises 14 residues. CDR3 region: CASSPDRVGTEAFF. The CDR3 bases are TGTGCCAGCTCACCCGACAGGGTTGGAACTGAAGCTTTCTTT.

This clone was recorded once. This rearrangement joins TRBV5-1 to TRBJ2-5, with D perhaps matching TRBD2 (6 bases). Trimming pared 4 bases from V and 11 bases from J, leaving 18 bases between. The V gene's germline CDR1 is SGHRS and CDR2 YFSETQ. The CDR3 runs 13 residues. The CDR3, as DNA: TGCGCCAGCAGCATCGGGACTGCCGCCATGCAGTACTTC. Its translation: CASSIGTAAMQYF.

The rearrangement uses TRBV30 and TRBJ2-7, with D perhaps being TRBD1 or TRBD2 (5 bases each). Germline V gives CDR1 GTSNPN, CDR2 SVGIG (reference sequence). Trimming removed 7 bases from V and 6 bases from J, with 22 bases in between. This CDR3 spans 14 amino acids. CDR3 in DNA: TGTGCCTATTTGCCAGGGAGCAGTCGGTCCGAGCAGTACTTC. It encodes CAYLPGSSRSEQYF.

The chain recombines TRBV10-3 with TRBJ1-1; D not certain. Germline V lookup: CDR1 ENHRY, CDR2 SYGVKD. The ends were cut back, 0 bases at V and 1 base at J, with 9 bases in the middle. This CDR3 comprises 15 residues. The CDR3 region is CAISESGRANTEAFF. Here the CDR3 DNA reads TGTGCCATCAGTGAGTCGGGCAGAGCGAACACTGAAGCTTTCTTT.

The chain recombines TRBV18 with TRBJ2-1; unclear D gene. Germline values: CDR1 KGHSH, CDR2 LQKENI. The CDR3 is made up of 19 amino acids. Trimming pared 3 bases from V and 5 bases from J, leaving 26 bases between. CDR3 sequence: CASSPFRSSHISGDNEQFF. The CDR3 coding sequence is TGTGCCAGCTCACCGTTTAGGAGTAGTCATATTTCTGGCGACAATGAGCAGTTCTTC.

CDR3 in DNA: TGTGCCATCAGTGAACACGGAGGATCCTCCTACAATGAGCAGTTCTTC. Amino acid sequence: CAISEHGGSSYNEQFF. The chain couples TRBV10-3 to TRBJ2-1, with a tentative D call TRBD2 (5 bases). Between the trimmed V and J ends, which lost 3 bases and 0 bases, there was a span of 12 bases. The germline V gene encodes CDR1 ENHRY and CDR2 SYGVKD. The CDR3 runs 16 residues.

This clone was detected only once. This chain uses TRBV4-1 with TRBJ1-3; TRBD1 aligns across 7 bases. CDR1 and CDR2 (germline): MGHRA, YSYEKL. Trimming cost V 0 bases and J 4 bases; bases outside gene matches: 15. The CDR3 covers 19 residues. The CDR3 loop is CASSQEGGPRRGLGNTIYF. The CDR3 DNA sequence: TGCGCCAGCAGCCAAGAGGGAGGTCCGCGCAGGGGGTTAGGAAACACCATATATTTT.

This chain uses TRBV29-1 with TRBJ2-5; D could derive from TRBD1 or TRBD2 (6 bases each). V lost 4 bases and J lost 2, with 14 bases in between. From germline, CDR1 is SQVTM and CDR2 ANQGSEA. CDR3 size: 14 residues. The CDR3 DNA is TGCAGCGTTGTAGGGGGGAGTGGGCAAGAGACCCAGTACTTC. It encodes CSVVGGSGQETQYF.